The 23 T cell receptor beta chains below all came from one sample that was sequenced in a study of vaccination and CD4 T cells after COVID-19. Oncomine TCR Beta short-read sequencing was applied to DNA from cultured CD4+ T cells. TCRdb independently ran MiXCR on the PCR reads; one entry per CDR3 protein. This table has about 18,000 distinct CDR3 sequences, over 40% appearing once. The time point denotes: late sampling 161 to 241 days after vaccination in three convalescent patients. Treatment meaning: roughly 10-day PBMC culture with coronavirus spike peptide pools or control peptides (ViraFEST assay). The antigens these receptors bind are not known. The sample consisted of CD4+ T cells from blood, cultured in vitro, taken about 7 months after SARS-CoV-2 vaccination. These TCRs come from a human donor who had recovered from COVID-19.

The chain is built from TRBV7-9 and TRBJ2-3; 11 bases are a match to TRBD1. Germline V lookup: CDR1 SEHNR, CDR2 FQNEAQ (reference sequence). Unmatched junction bases numbered 10, after V lost 5 bases and J lost 6 bases. This CDR3 spans 16 amino acids. In DNA, the CDR3 is TGTGCCAGCAGCCCAAGGACAGGGGGCGGCGCTGATACGCAGTATTTT. Amino acids: CASSPRTGGGADTQYF.

The sample holds a few counts of this clonotype. V usage is TRBV24-1 and J usage is TRBJ2-7; D is uncertain. V was cut by 3 bases and J by 2 bases, with 7 bases left in between. Germline CDR1 reads KGHDR; CDR2 reads SFDVKD. This CDR3 is built from 13 residues. The CDR3 coding sequence is TGTGCCACCAGTGATCCGATAACCTACGAGCAGTACTTC. Residues: CATSDPITYEQYF.

This rearrangement joins TRBV6-2 or TRBV6-3 to TRBJ1-5, with unresolved D. Trimming removed 2 bases from V and 2 bases from J, with 13 bases in between. The germline gives CDR1 MNHEY, CDR2 SVGEGT. This CDR3 is built from 16 residues. CDR3 in amino acids: CASSYRRGDGNQPQHF. CDR3 nucleotides: TGTGCCAGCAGTTACCGTCGAGGTGATGGCAATCAGCCCCAGCATTTT.

This chain links TRBV7-9 with TRBJ2-3; 9 nucleotides agree with TRBD2. The CDR3 spans 17 residues. CDR1 SEHNR and CDR2 FQNEAQ come from the germline V gene (reference sequence). V was pared by 5 bases and J by 5 bases, with 14 bases of the junction left unmatched. The CDR3 loop is CASSTYFLAGRGDTQYF. CDR3 nucleotides: TGTGCCAGCAGCACCTACTTCCTAGCGGGGAGGGGAGATACGCAGTATTTT.

This rearrangement joins TRBV19 to TRBJ2-7, with D unclear. With 4 bases removed from V and 0 bases from J, the gap between germline ends came to 10 bases. The CDR3 totals 14 residues. The germline V gene encodes CDR1 LNHDA and CDR2 SQIVND (reference sequence). The CDR3 here is CASSRAGFSYEQYF. For the CDR3, the DNA is TGTGCCAGTAGTAGGGCAGGCTTCTCCTACGAGCAGTACTTC.

The V and J genes are TRBV7-2 and TRBJ1-1, with 8 nucleotides matching TRBD1. V dropped 0 bases and J dropped 3; count of bases not matched to a gene: 6. This CDR3 has 16 residues. Germline V gene sequence: CDR1 SGHTA, CDR2 FQGNSA. CDR3 nucleotide sequence: TGTGCCAGCAGCTTAGCCGACTCAGGGGGCTACACTGAAGCTTTCTTT. It is translated as CASSLADSGGYTEAFF.

The chain has TRBV6-6 and TRBJ2-5; no clear D. The CDR3 extends over 13 amino acids. V dropped 2 bases and J dropped 5 bases, with 9 bases sitting between them. CDR1 and CDR2 from the germline V gene are MNHNY and SVGAGI (reference sequence). CDR3 sequence reads: CASSYRFEETQYF. For the CDR3, the DNA is TGTGCCAGCAGTTACCGGTTTGAGGAGACCCAGTACTTC.

The chain joins TRBV19 to TRBJ2-7; weak D call: TRBD1 (5 bases). The CDR3 extends over 14 amino acids. The germline CDR1 and CDR2 sequences are LNHDA and SQIVND (reference sequence). The V end lost 6 bases, the J end lost 2 bases, and 14 bases lay between the germline ends. CDR3 nucleotide sequence: TGTGCCAGTAGGAACTTAGACAGTCCCTACGAGCAGTACTTC. Protein product: CASRNLDSPYEQYF.

This clonotype was counted between two and nine times. V is TRBV19 and J is TRBJ2-5; D unresolved. V was pared by 2 bases and J by 0 bases, with 4 bases between. The CDR3 contains 13 residues. Germline V gene lookup returns CDR1 LNHDA and CDR2 SQIVND (reference sequence). This CDR3 is CASSIRYQETQYF. Written as DNA, the CDR3 is TGTGCCAGTAGTATAAGATACCAAGAGACCCAGTACTTC.

This clonotype showed up just once. The rearrangement joins TRBV15 to TRBJ2-1; 10 nucleotides line up with TRBD2. This CDR3 is 16 amino acids long. After removal of 0 bases from V and 1 base from J, the junction contained 0 bases not matched to a gene. Germline V gene data show CDR1 as LNHNV and CDR2 as YYDKDF (reference sequence). CDR3 coding DNA: TGTGCCACCAGCAGAGAGACTAGCGGGTCCTACAATGAGCAGTTCTTC. Amino acid sequence: CATSRETSGSYNEQFF.

V and J are TRBV6-1 and TRBJ1-1; D remains unclear. V shed 6 bases and J shed 4 bases, with 12 bases lying between them. The CDR3 length is 13 residues. Germline V CDR1 and CDR2: MNHNS, SASEGT. The CDR3 loop is CASRRTVGTEAFF. The DNA for the CDR3 is TGTGCCAGCAGGCGTACCGTGGGCACTGAAGCTTTCTTT.

This clonotype was recorded a few times. The chain is built from TRBV20-1 and TRBJ2-1; 9 positions agree with TRBD2. There are 18 residues in the CDR3. The V segment lost 1 base and the J segment 6 bases; nucleotides outside the gene matches: 16. CDR1 is DFQATT and CDR2 is SNEGSKA in the germline V gene (reference sequence). The CDR3 sequence: CSARGLGWRGGLSNEQFF. CDR3 bases: TGCAGTGCTAGAGGTCTAGGTTGGCGGGGGGGCCTTTCCAATGAGCAGTTCTTC.

This chain uses TRBV7-2 with TRBJ1-2; 10 bases fit TRBD1. J lost 5 bases, V lost 5 bases, and 8 bases had no gene match. The length of the CDR3 is 15 residues. Germline V gene data show CDR1 as SGHTA and CDR2 as FQGNSA. CDR3 sequence reads: CASSPRTGGRYGYTF. In DNA form, the CDR3 reads TGTGCCAGCAGCCCGAGGACAGGGGGGAGGTATGGCTACACCTTC.

This clonotype was seen a single time. The genes are TRBV6-1 and TRBJ1-2; perhaps TRBD1 as D (6 bases). V lost 6 bases and J lost 3, with 14 bases in between. The CDR3 covers 14 residues. Germline V CDR1 and CDR2: MNHNS, SASEGT. The DNA for the CDR3 is TGTGCCAGCAGAACTACGGACAGCGACTATGGCTACACCTTC. Its translation is CASRTTDSDYGYTF.

The chain joins TRBV20-1 to TRBJ2-5; 7 bases are a match to TRBD1. The CDR3 length is 13 residues. CDR1 is DFQATT, CDR2 SNEGSKA, per germline (reference sequence). V lost 6 bases and J lost 3; bases outside the gene matches: 7. CDR3 DNA sequence: TGCAGTGCACCCGGGACAGTTGAAGAGACCCAGTACTTC. Its protein is CSAPGTVEETQYF.

This chain's CDR3 is CASRVTVSDEQYF. CDR3 DNA: TGTGCCAGCAGGGTGACAGTTTCGGACGAGCAGTACTTC. This chain joins TRBV6-1 and TRBJ2-7; tentatively, D is TRBD1 (5 bases). Trimming took 6 bases from V and 5 from J, leaving 14 bases between them. Per the germline V gene, CDR1 is MNHNS and CDR2 is SASEGT. The CDR3 covers 13 residues.

This clonotype was detected a few times. This rearrangement joins TRBV7-2 to TRBJ1-1; unclear D gene. The germline CDR1 and CDR2 sequences are SGHTA and FQGNSA. V shed 8 bases and J shed 3 bases, with 16 bases lying between them. The CDR3 totals 14 residues. CDR3 sequence reads: CASLKFRWDTEAFF. Written as DNA, the CDR3 is TGTGCCAGCCTTAAATTCAGGTGGGACACTGAAGCTTTCTTT.

This clonotype was seen only a few times. V and J are TRBV20-1 and TRBJ1-5; perhaps TRBD1 as D (5 bases). The CDR3 loop spans 16 amino acids. Germline CDR1 is DFQATT and CDR2 is SNEGSKA (reference sequence). V was cut by 3 bases and J by 6 bases, with 21 bases left in between. The CDR3: CSASDIGTFVGQPQHF. The CDR3 bases are TGCAGTGCTAGTGATATTGGGACCTTCGTGGGTCAGCCCCAGCATTTT.

V gene TRBV6-1 combines with J gene TRBJ2-7; 7 bases agree with TRBD1. Germline V gene sequence: CDR1 MNHNS, CDR2 SASEGT. The CDR3 sequence is 15 residues long. V was clipped by 2 bases and J by 2 bases; unmatched bases: 6. The CDR3 loop is CASSEPGQSTYEQYF. The CDR3 DNA sequence: TGTGCCAGCAGTGAACCGGGACAGTCCACCTACGAGCAGTACTTC.

This clonotype has a handful of counts. V gene TRBV19 combines with J gene TRBJ1-1; D unresolved. V lost 6 bases and J lost 1, with 15 bases in between. Per germline, CDR1 LNHDA and CDR2 SQIVND (reference sequence). The CDR3 loop spans 15 amino acids. The CDR3 DNA reads as TGTGCCAGTAGGCCCCGCGGGTTGACGAACACTGAAGCTTTCTTT. Protein: CASRPRGLTNTEAFF.

A few counts support this clonotype. The chain joins TRBV27 to TRBJ2-7; TRBD1 aligns across 9 bases. CDR3 length equals 14 residues. Germline CDR1 and CDR2: MNHEY and SMNVEV (reference sequence). The V and J ends lost 6 bases and 4 bases, in that order; junction bases with no gene match: 7. This CDR3 is CASRAGTGSYEQYF. The CDR3 DNA reads TGTGCCAGCAGGGCCGGGACAGGGTCGTACGAGCAGTACTTC.

This clonotype was recorded a few times. Here the CDR3 reads CSASTSGRPYEQYF. CDR3 nucleotides: TGCAGTGCCAGCACTAGCGGGCGACCCTACGAGCAGTACTTC. This chain connects TRBV20-1 to TRBJ2-7; TRBD2 matches 9 bases. Germline V lookup: CDR1 DFQATT, CDR2 SNEGSKA (reference sequence). The CDR3 consists of 14 residues. With V trimmed by 6 bases and J by 2 bases, 8 bases remained unmatched.

This clonotype was seen only once. The chain is built from TRBV20-1 and TRBJ2-5, with 9 bases aligning to TRBD1. V shed 5 bases and J 0 bases; nucleotides not matched to a gene: 7. Germline lookup yields CDR1 DFQATT and CDR2 SNEGSKA (reference sequence). This CDR3 region has 15 residues. CDR3 residues: CSAPPGQGNQETQYF. Here the CDR3 DNA reads TGCAGTGCTCCTCCGGGACAGGGCAACCAAGAGACCCAGTACTTC.